This T cell receptor beta chain was sequenced in a study of neurological immune-mediated disorders. Germline V gene sequence: CDR1 MGHRA, CDR2 YSYEKL. The junction had 4 bases not matched to a gene; V was cut back by 1 base and J by 3 bases. CDR3 length equals 16 residues. From 2 million PBMCs stored at -80 C, the unsorted libraries were generated. Overall study findings and caveats: None of the CDR3 amino acid sequences found in expanded clones was shared across subjects. This suggests that the TCR-beta repertoires were private in all groups. While HTLV-1-associated myelopathy showed the greatest TCR clonal expansion, multiple sclerosis showed the least, falling below healthy controls.

5'RACE with 10-nucleotide random UMIs produced the cDNA. TCRdb analysed the 5' RACE reads with MiXCR anew, one entry per CDR3 protein. Among 65,000 to 75,000 distinct CDR3 sequences listed, roughly 5.6% were seen once. This clonotype was detected ten times or more. The antigen is not known. The chain is built from TRBV4-1 and TRBJ1-1, with 11 bases lining up with TRBD1. This sequence was found in a human donor with multiple sclerosis. The donor label of this sample is uncertain. Sequenced input: PBMCs. CDR3 loop: CASSQGDRGMYTEAFF. CDR3 bases: TGCGCCAGCAGCCAAGGGGACAGGGGGATGTACACTGAAGCTTTCTTT.